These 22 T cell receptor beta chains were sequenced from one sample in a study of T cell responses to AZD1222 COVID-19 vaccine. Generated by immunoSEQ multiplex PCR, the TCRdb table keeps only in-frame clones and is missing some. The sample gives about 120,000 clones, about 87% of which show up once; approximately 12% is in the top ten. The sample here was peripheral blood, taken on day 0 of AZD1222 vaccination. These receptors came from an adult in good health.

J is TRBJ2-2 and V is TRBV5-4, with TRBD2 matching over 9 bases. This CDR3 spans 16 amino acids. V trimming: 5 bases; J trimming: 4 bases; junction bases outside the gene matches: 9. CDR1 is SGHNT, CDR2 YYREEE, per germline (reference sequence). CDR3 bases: TGTGCCAGCAGTCCCCCCACTAGCGGGCCCACCGGGGAGCTGTTTTTT. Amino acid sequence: CASSPPTSGPTGELFF.

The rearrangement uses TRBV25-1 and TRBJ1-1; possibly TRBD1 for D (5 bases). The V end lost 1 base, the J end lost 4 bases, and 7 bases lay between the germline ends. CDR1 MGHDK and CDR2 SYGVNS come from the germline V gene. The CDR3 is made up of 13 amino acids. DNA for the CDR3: TGTGCCAGCAGTGAATGGGGGGTCACTGAAGCTTTCTTT. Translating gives CASSEWGVTEAFF.

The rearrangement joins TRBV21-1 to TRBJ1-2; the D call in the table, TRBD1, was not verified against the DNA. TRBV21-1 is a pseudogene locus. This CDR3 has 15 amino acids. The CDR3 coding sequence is TGTGCCAGCAGCTTCCTTCGGACAGGAAACTATGGCTACACCTTC. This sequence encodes CASSFLRTGNYGYTF.

CDR3 sequence reads: CASSEGLVTDTQYF. The CDR3 bases are TGTGCCAGCAGTGAAGGGCTGGTTACGGATACGCAGTATTTT. V is TRBV6-1 and J is TRBJ2-3; no clear D gene. With 1 base removed from V and 6 bases from J, the gap between germline ends came to 11 bases. CDR1 and CDR2 (germline): MNHNS, SASEGT. The CDR3 length is 14 residues.

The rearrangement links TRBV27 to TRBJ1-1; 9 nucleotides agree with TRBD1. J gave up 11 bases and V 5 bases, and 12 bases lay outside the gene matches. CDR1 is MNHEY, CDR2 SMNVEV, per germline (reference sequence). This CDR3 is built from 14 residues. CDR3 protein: CASSSTGGTLGAFF. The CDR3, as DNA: TGTGCCAGCAGTAGTACAGGGGGCACCCTTGGTGCTTTCTTT.

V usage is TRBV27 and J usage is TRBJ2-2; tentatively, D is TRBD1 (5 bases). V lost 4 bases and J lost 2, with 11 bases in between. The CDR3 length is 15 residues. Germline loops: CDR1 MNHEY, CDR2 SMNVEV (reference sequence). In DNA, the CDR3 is TGTGCCAGCAGTTCCCGACAGTTCAACACCGGGGAGCTGTTTTTT. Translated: CASSSRQFNTGELFF.

This CDR3 is CASSSGTGTFLNTEAFF. The CDR3 nucleotides read TGCGCCAGCAGCTCCGGGACAGGGACCTTTTTGAACACTGAAGCTTTCTTT. This chain connects TRBV5-1 to TRBJ1-1, with TRBD1 matching 9 bases. The V gene's germline CDR1 is SGHRS and CDR2 YFSETQ. CDR3 length: 17 residues. Germline trimming cut 3 bases from V and 0 bases from J; bases unmatched to any gene: 9.

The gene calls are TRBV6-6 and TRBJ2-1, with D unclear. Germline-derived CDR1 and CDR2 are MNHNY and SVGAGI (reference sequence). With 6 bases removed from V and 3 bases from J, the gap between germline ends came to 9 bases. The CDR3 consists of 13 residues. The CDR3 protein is CASRRADYNEQFF. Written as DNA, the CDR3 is TGTGCCAGCAGAAGGGCAGACTACAATGAGCAGTTCTTC.

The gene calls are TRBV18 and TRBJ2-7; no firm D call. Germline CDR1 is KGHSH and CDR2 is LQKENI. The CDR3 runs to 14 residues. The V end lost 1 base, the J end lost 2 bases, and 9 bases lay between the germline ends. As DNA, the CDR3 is TGTGCCAGCTCACCACTTGACGGAACCTACGAGCAGTACTTC. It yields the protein CASSPLDGTYEQYF.

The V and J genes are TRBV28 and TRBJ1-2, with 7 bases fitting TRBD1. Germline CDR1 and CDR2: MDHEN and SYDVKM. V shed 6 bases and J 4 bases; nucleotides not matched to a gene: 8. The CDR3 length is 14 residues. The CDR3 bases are TGTGCCAGCAGCCCGGGACAGAGTTTCTATGGCTACACCTTC. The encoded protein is CASSPGQSFYGYTF.

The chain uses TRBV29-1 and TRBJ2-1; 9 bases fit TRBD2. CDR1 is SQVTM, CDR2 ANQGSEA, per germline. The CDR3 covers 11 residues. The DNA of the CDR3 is TGCACCGGACTAGCGTACAATGAGCAGTTCTTC. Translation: CTGLAYNEQFF.

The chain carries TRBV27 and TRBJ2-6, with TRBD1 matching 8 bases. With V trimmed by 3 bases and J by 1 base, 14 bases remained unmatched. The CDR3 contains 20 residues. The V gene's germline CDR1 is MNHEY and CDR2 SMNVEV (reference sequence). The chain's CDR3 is CASSFTRPDRVGSGANVLTF. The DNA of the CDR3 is TGTGCCAGCAGTTTTACGCGTCCGGACAGGGTGGGATCTGGGGCCAACGTCCTGACTTTC.

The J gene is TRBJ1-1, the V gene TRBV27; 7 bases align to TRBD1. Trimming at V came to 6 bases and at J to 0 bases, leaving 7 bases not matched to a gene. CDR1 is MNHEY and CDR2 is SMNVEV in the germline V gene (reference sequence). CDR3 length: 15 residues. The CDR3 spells CASSRGTDMNTEAFF. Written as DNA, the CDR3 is TGTGCCAGCAGCCGGGGGACAGACATGAACACTGAAGCTTTCTTT.

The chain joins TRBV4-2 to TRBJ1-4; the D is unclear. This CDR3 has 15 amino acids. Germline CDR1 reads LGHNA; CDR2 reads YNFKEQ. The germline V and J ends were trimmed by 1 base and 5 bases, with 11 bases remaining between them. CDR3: CASSQGPSTNEKLFF. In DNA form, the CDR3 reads TGTGCCAGCAGCCAAGGGCCAAGTACCAATGAAAAACTGTTTTTT.

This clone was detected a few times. The CDR3 DNA sequence: TGCGCCAGCAGCTTGGAGGGGAGCAGGCAGTACTTC. Translation gives CASSLEGSRQYF. The chain combines TRBV5-1 with TRBJ2-7; tentatively, D is TRBD1 or TRBD2 (5 bases each). CDR3 length equals 12 residues. V dropped 0 bases and J dropped 9 bases, with 10 bases sitting between them. The V gene's germline CDR1 is SGHRS and CDR2 YFSETQ.

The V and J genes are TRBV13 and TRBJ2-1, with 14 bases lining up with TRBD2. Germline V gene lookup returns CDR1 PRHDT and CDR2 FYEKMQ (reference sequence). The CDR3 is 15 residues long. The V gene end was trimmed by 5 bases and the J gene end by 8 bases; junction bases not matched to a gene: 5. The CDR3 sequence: CASSIRTSGRYEQFF. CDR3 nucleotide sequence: TGTGCCAGCAGCATTCGGACTAGCGGGAGGTATGAGCAGTTCTTC.

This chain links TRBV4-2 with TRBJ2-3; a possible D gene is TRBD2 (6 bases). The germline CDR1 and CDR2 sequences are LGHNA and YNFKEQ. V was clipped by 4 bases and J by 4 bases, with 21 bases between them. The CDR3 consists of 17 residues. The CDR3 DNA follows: TGTGCCAGCAGCCTCTGGATCCGCGGGAATTGGGCAGATACGCAGTATTTT. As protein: CASSLWIRGNWADTQYF.

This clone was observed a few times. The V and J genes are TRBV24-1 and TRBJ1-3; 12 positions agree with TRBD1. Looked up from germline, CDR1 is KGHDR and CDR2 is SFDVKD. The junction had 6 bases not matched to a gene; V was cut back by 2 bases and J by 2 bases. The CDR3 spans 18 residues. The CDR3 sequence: CATSDSAGQGAPGNTIYF. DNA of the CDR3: TGTGCCACCAGTGATTCTGCGGGACAGGGGGCGCCTGGAAACACCATATATTTT.

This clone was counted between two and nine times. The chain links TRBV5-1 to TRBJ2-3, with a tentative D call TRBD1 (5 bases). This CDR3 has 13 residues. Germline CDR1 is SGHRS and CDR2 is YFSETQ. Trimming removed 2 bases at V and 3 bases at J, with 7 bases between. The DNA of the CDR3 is TGCGCCAGCAGCTTCCCAGGGACAGATACGCAGTATTTT. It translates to CASSFPGTDTQYF.

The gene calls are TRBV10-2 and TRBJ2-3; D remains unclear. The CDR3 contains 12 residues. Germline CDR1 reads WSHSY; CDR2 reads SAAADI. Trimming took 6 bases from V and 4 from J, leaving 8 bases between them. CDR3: CASSYYADTQYF. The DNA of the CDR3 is TGCGCCAGCAGCTACTACGCAGATACGCAGTATTTT.

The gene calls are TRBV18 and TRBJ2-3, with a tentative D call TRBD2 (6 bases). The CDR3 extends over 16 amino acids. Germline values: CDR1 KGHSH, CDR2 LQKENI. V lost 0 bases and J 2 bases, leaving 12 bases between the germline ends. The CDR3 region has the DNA TGTGCCAGCTCACCACCGGGGGGATCCTACACAGATACGCAGTATTTT. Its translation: CASSPPGGSYTDTQYF. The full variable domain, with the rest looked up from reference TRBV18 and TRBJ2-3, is NAGVMQNPRHLVRRRGQEARLRCSPMKGHSHVYWYRQLPEEGLKFMVYLQKENIIDESGMPKERFSAEFPKEGPSILRIQQVVRGDSAAYFCASSPPGGSYTDTQYFGPGTRLTVL.

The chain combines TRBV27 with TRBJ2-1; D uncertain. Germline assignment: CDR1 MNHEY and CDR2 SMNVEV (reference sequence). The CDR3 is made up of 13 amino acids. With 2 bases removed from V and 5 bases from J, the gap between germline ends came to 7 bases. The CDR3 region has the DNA TGTGCCAGCAGTTTAAGGACCCACAATGAGCAGTTCTTC. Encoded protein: CASSLRTHNEQFF.